This T cell receptor beta chain was profiled in a study of OX40 agonist ivuxolimab in advanced cancers. Germline loops: CDR1 KGHSH, CDR2 LQKENI. The CDR3 is 13 amino acids. V lost 5 bases, J lost 0 bases, and 7 bases lay in between. The protocol was immunoSEQ multiplex PCR, while the TCRdb copy is restricted to in-frame clones and leaves out a portion. The table includes 30,000 to 40,000 clones, more than 75% detected once. This chain uses TRBV18 with TRBJ1-2; possibly TRBD1 for D (5 bases). This receptor was identified in an adult with an advanced solid tumor such as melanoma, head and neck, liver or kidney cancer. The sample here was CD4+ or CD8+ T cells sorted from blood, taken in a trial of the OX40 agonist ivuxolimab. CDR3 bases: TGTGCCAGCTCAGGGACCGCTAACTATGGCTACACCTTC. Encoded protein: CASSGTANYGYTF.